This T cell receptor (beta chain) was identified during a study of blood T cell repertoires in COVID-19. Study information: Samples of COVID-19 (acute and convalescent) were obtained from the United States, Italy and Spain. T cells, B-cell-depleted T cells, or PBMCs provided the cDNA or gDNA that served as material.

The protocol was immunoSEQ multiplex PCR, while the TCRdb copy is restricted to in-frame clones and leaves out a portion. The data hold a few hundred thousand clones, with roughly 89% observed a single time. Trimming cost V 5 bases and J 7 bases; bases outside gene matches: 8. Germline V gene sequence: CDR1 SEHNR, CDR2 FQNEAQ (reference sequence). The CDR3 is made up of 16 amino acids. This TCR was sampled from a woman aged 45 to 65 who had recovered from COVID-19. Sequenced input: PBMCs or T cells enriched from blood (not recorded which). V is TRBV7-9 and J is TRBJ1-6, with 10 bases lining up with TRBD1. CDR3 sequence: CASSPDRGVENSPLHF. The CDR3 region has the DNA TGTGCCAGCAGCCCGGACAGGGGGGTTGAGAATTCACCCCTCCACTTT. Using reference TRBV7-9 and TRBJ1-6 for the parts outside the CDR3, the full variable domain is DTGVSQNPRHKITKRGQNVTFRCDPISEHNRLYWYRQTLGQGPEFLTYFQNEAQLEKSRLLSDRFSAERPKGSFSTLEIQRTEQGDSAMYLCASSPDRGVENSPLHFGNGTRLTVT.